Below are 3 T cell receptor beta chains sequenced from a single sample in a study of shared clonotypes between healthy human individuals. Generated by immunoSEQ multiplex PCR, the TCRdb table keeps only in-frame clones and is missing some. The profile shows hundreds of thousands of clones, roughly 96% of them singletons. Naive CD8 cells comprised CD45RO-negative, CCR7-positively selected cells, excluding terminally differentiated effector memory CD45RA+ cells. Sequencing was performed on naive CD8+ T cells sorted from blood. The receptor source for this set is a man under 40 in good health.

V and J are TRBV5-4 and TRBJ1-1; D gene ambiguous. This CDR3 has 15 residues. Per the germline V gene, CDR1 is SGHNT and CDR2 is YYREEE (reference sequence). V lost 0 bases and J 1 base, leaving 10 bases between the germline ends. The chain's CDR3 is CASSLGFEGNTEAFF. The DNA of the CDR3 is TGTGCCAGCAGCTTGGGCTTTGAGGGGAACACTGAAGCTTTCTTT.

CDR3: CASRSTDRASEQFF. CDR3 bases: TGTGCCAGCAGGAGCACGGACAGGGCCTCCGAGCAGTTCTTC. The chain recombines TRBV28 with TRBJ2-1, with 8 bases aligning to TRBD1. This CDR3 has 14 residues. CDR1 and CDR2 from the germline V gene are MDHEN and SYDVKM. Germline trimming cut 6 bases from V and 10 bases from J; bases unmatched to any gene: 11.

This clone was counted a single time. The V and J genes are TRBV6-5 and TRBJ2-7, with D uncertain. V lost 5 bases, J lost 6 bases, and 11 bases lay in between. The CDR3 is made up of 12 amino acids. In germline, CDR1 is MNHEY, CDR2 SVGAGI. The CDR3 nucleotides are TGTGCCAGCAGTCGGTCTTTGGGCGAGCAGTACTTC. Encoded protein: CASSRSLGEQYF.